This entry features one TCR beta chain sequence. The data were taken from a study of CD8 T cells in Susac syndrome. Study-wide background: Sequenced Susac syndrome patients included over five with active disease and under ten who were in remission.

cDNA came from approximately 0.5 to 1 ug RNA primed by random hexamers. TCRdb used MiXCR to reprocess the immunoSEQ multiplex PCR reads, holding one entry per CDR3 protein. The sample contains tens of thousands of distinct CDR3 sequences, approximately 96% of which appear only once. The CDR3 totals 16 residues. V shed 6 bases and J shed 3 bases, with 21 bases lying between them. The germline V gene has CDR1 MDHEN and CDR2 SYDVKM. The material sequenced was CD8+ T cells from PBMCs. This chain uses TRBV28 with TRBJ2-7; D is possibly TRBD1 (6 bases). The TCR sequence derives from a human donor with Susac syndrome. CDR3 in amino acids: CASSIQTGTTFYEQYF. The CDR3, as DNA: TGTGCCAGCAGCATACAAACCGGGACAACCTTCTACGAGCAGTACTTC.